This record looks at one T cell receptor (beta chain) sequence and its context. The second PCR ran about 7 to 12 cycles with a sample-barcoded 5' primer and J-beta primers. TCRdb redid the calling of the 5' RACE reads with MiXCR, one entry per CDR3 protein. The table shows around 1,800,000 distinct CDR3 sequences, with about 39% occurring only once. This sample was included in a study of blood T cells in healthy people across ages. Study as a whole: About one barcoded beta molecule per two T cells came from capture by template switching.

Every donor contributed 7.5 to 10 milliliters of peripheral blood by blood draw. The CDR3 loop spans 15 amino acids. The V gene's germline CDR1 is MDHEN and CDR2 SYDVKM. The ends lost 4 bases at V and 7 bases at J; junction bases unmatched: 4. The receptor was isolated from a human donor in good health. The gene calls are TRBV28 and TRBJ2-1; 13 bases line up with TRBD2. Material: blood. The CDR3 nucleotides read TGTGCCAGCAGTTACGGGACTAGCGGGGTTAATGAGCAGTTCTTC. It codes for CASSYGTSGVNEQFF.